The clone carrying this TCR beta chain appeared a few times. No antigen is known for it. An end of the junction differs from the germline gene, which may be a read error. CDR1 and CDR2 (germline): DFQATT, SNEGSKA (reference sequence). The CDR3 has 13 residues. Bulk libraries came from a prior protocol with listed TCR primers. TCRdb redid the calling of the PCR reads with MiXCR, one entry per CDR3 protein. The sample contains some 320,000 distinct CDR3 sequences, about a fifth of which appear only once. This sample is part of a study of molecular identifiers for immune sequencing clone quantification. The study, taken as a whole, reports: Identical TCR molecules that share a barcode could lead to an underestimation of highly expanded clone sizes.

The V gene is TRBV20-1, the J gene TRBJ2-7; D is ambiguous. This TCR came from a human donor in good health. Some libraries in this study had Jurkat cell RNA spiked in. Material for sequencing was naive CD8+ T cells from blood, with Jurkat cell RNA spiked in. Subset denoted: FACS-sorted CD8+CD4-CCR7+CD45RA+ naive T cells. The CDR3 here is CSVRVGPAYEQYF. The CDR3 nucleotides are TGCAGTGTTAGAGTGGGCCCTGCCTACGAGCAGTACTTC.